One sample yielded the 16 T cell receptor beta chains listed below, sequenced in a study of cytomegalovirus exposure and HLA in healthy donors. 60 Vbeta and 13 Jbeta primers were used in PCR. Only in-frame clones appear in the TCRdb table, and some are missing; sequencing was by immunoSEQ multiplex PCR. The sample includes 100,000 to 150,000 clones, 70% to 80% seen only once; the top ten take 4%. The specimen was PBMCs. The receptors derive from a man aged 40-49 years in good health and CMV-seropositive.

This chain connects TRBV7-3 to TRBJ2-2; no firm D call. The CDR3 spans 15 residues. Germline CDR1 reads SGHTA; CDR2 reads FQGTGA. V was cut by 1 base and J by 2 bases, with 8 bases left in between. The CDR3 DNA is TGTGCCAGCAGCTTAAATACAGTTAACACCGGGGAGCTGTTTTTT. Its translation is CASSLNTVNTGELFF. The whole variable domain, remainder taken from reference TRBV7-3 and TRBJ2-2, is GAGVSQTPSNKVTEKGKYVELRCDPISGHTALYWYRQSLGQGPEFLIYFQGTGAADDSGLPNDRFFAVRPEGSVSTLKIQRTERGDSAVYLCASSLNTVNTGELFFGEGSRLTVL.

The sample holds a few counts of this clone. The chain is built from TRBV5-1 and TRBJ2-6; tentative D call: TRBD1 (7 bases). V was trimmed by 2 bases and J by 0 bases, leaving 12 bases between them. CDR1 and CDR2 from the germline V gene are SGHRS and YFSETQ. This CDR3 spans 17 amino acids. The chain's CDR3 is CASSFQGGLSGANVLTF. As DNA, the CDR3 is TGCGCCAGCAGCTTCCAGGGGGGACTCTCTGGGGCCAACGTCCTGACTTTC.

This clone was detected a few times. This sequence joins TRBV5-1 and TRBJ2-3; D unresolved. The CDR3 spans 14 residues. Germline CDR1 and CDR2: SGHRS and YFSETQ. With 0 bases removed from V and 2 bases from J, the gap between germline ends came to 7 bases. The CDR3 reads CASSLGGHTDTQYF. Here the CDR3 DNA reads TGCGCCAGCAGCTTGGGCGGTCACACAGATACGCAGTATTTT. The full variable domain, with the rest looked up from reference TRBV5-1 and TRBJ2-3, is KAGVTQTPRYLIKTRGQQVTLSCSPISGHRSVSWYQQTPGQGLQFLFEYFSETQRNKGNFPGRFSGRQFSNSRSEMNVSTLELGDSALYLCASSLGGHTDTQYFGPGTRLTVL.

The rearrangement uses TRBV5-8 and TRBJ2-5, with a weak D call TRBD1 (6 bases). The CDR3 loop spans 14 amino acids. Germline CDR1 and CDR2: SGHTS and YDEGEE. V was cut by 0 bases and J by 1 base, with 7 bases left in between. CDR3 sequence (DNA): TGTGCCAGCAGCTTGGGGGGGCCCCAAGAGACCCAGTACTTC. Translation: CASSLGGPQETQYF.

The chain employs TRBV20-1 and TRBJ2-1; D not certain. The CDR3 runs to 10 residues. Looked up from germline, CDR1 is DFQATT and CDR2 is SNEGSKA (reference sequence). Trimming removed 4 bases at V and 6 bases at J, with 4 bases between. The CDR3 DNA reads TGCAGTGCTACCGGCAATGAGCAGTTCTTC. Protein product: CSATGNEQFF.

V usage is TRBV19 and J usage is TRBJ2-3; D is possibly TRBD2 (6 bases). The CDR3 is 14 amino acids. V gave up 9 bases and J gave up 6 bases, with 19 bases separating them. Germline-derived CDR1 and CDR2 are LNHDA and SQIVND (reference sequence). The CDR3, as DNA: TGTGCCAGCACCCTCGGGGGACGCGAGGATACGCAGTATTTT. Protein sequence: CASTLGGREDTQYF.

The chain links TRBV7-9 to TRBJ2-2, with 10 bases fitting TRBD2. CDR3 length: 15 amino acids. In germline, CDR1 is SEHNR, CDR2 FQNEAQ (reference sequence). With V trimmed by 1 base and J by 4 bases, 0 bases remained unmatched. CDR3 DNA: TGTGCCAGCAGCTTAGAGCGGGGGGGCACCGGGGAGCTGTTTTTT. The encoded protein is CASSLERGGTGELFF.

This clone was detected once. In DNA, the CDR3 is TGTGCCAGCAGCCCCGCCGAGGGGAACACTGAAGCTTTCTTT. Protein: CASSPAEGNTEAFF. The J gene is TRBJ1-1, the V gene TRBV7-9; D not resolved. V lost 5 bases and J 1 base, leaving 11 bases between the germline ends. Germline values: CDR1 SEHNR, CDR2 FQNEAQ (reference sequence). The CDR3 length is 14 residues.

This chain uses TRBV18 with TRBJ2-3, with 8 bases matching TRBD2. CDR1 is KGHSH and CDR2 is LQKENI in the germline V gene. Germline trimming cut 2 bases from V and 1 base from J; bases unmatched to any gene: 5. The CDR3 runs 16 residues. The CDR3 DNA sequence: TGTGCCAGCTCACCAGGGCGTAGCGGGGGCACAGATACGCAGTATTTT. This gives the protein CASSPGRSGGTDTQYF.

The chain is built from TRBV30 and TRBJ1-1; tentative D call: TRBD1 (5 bases). Germline V CDR1 and CDR2: GTSNPN, SVGIG (reference sequence). This CDR3 contains 14 residues. V lost 5 bases and J lost 2, with 15 bases in between. The CDR3 here is CAWLPGLHNTEAFF. The CDR3 bases are TGTGCCTGGCTACCGGGACTGCATAACACTGAAGCTTTCTTT.

The chain combines TRBV6-1 with TRBJ2-5; D might be TRBD2 (7 bases). Between the trimmed V and J ends, which lost 3 bases and 5 bases, there was a span of 19 bases. The length of the CDR3 is 16 residues. Germline values: CDR1 MNHNS, CDR2 SASEGT. CDR3 sequence (DNA): TGTGCCAGCAGTGAGATAAGGGGGGGGGCCGGGGAGACCCAGTACTTC. It specifies CASSEIRGGAGETQYF.

The chain has TRBV9 and TRBJ2-7; possible D gene TRBD2, 6 bases. From germline, CDR1 is SGDLS and CDR2 YYNGEE. CDR3 length: 15 amino acids. V lost 1 base and J lost 4, with 15 bases in between. CDR3 nucleotides: TGTGCCAGCAGCGTATATAAAGGGGACTCGTACGAGCAGTACTTC. It is translated as CASSVYKGDSYEQYF.

The CDR3 DNA follows: TGCGCCAGCAGCCAAGCCGGGACAGATTCTAACTATGGCTACACCTTC. It specifies CASSQAGTDSNYGYTF. V gene TRBV4-1 combines with J gene TRBJ1-2; 7 bases are a match to TRBD1. In germline, CDR1 is MGHRA, CDR2 YSYEKL. The V and J ends lost 1 base and 0 bases, in that order; junction bases with no gene match: 5. The CDR3 consists of 16 residues.

With respect to this clone: Mismatch with germline at one junction end may stem from a read error. The chain is built from TRBV7-7 and TRBJ2-1; D is perhaps TRBD2 (6 bases). There are 14 residues in the CDR3. The germline V gene encodes CDR1 SSHAT and CDR2 FNYEAQ (reference sequence). The CDR3 DNA follows: TGTGCTAGCAGCATTATGGAGGGATGGAATGAGCAGTTCTTC. This translates into CASSIMEGWNEQFF.

The table lists this clone with a few counts. This chain joins TRBV7-2 and TRBJ2-2; TRBD2 matches 12 bases. Germline V lookup: CDR1 SGHTA, CDR2 FQGNSA. J was trimmed by 0 bases and V by 1 base; bases with no gene match: 6. CDR3 length: 19 amino acids. Here the CDR3 DNA reads TGTGCCAGCAGCTTAGGGCGATCTAGCGGGAGGGCGAACACCGGGGAGCTGTTTTTT. It codes for CASSLGRSSGRANTGELFF. Based on the CDR3 plus reference TRBV7-2 and TRBJ2-2, the full variable domain is GAGVSQSPSNKVTEKGKDVELRCDPISGHTALYWYRQSLGQGLEFLIYFQGNSAPDKSGLPSDRFSAERTGGSVSTLTIQRTQQEDSAVYLCASSLGRSSGRANTGELFFGEGSRLTVL.

V gene TRBV29-1 combines with J gene TRBJ1-1; possibly TRBD1 for D (6 bases). Germline CDR1 SQVTM, CDR2 ANQGSEA. The V and J ends lost 6 bases and 4 bases respectively, with 15 bases between them. This CDR3 is built from 13 residues. The DNA for the CDR3 is TGCAGCGTGCCGACAGGCTTAGCCACTGAAGCTTTCTTT. Translated, it gives CSVPTGLATEAFF.